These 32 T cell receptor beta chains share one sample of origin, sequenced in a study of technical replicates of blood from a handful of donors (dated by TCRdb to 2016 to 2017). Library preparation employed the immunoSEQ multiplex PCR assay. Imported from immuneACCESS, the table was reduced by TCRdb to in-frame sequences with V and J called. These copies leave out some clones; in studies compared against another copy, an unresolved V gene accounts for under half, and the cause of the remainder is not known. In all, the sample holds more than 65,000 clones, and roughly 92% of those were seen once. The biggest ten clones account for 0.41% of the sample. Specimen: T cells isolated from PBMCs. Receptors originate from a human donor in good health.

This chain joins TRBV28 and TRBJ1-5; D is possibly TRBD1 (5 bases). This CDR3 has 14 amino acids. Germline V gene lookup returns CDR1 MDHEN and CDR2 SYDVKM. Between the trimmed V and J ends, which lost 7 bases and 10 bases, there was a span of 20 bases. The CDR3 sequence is CASTPPPGEGPQHF. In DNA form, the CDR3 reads TGTGCCAGCACCCCACCCCCGGGGGAGGGACCCCAGCATTTT.

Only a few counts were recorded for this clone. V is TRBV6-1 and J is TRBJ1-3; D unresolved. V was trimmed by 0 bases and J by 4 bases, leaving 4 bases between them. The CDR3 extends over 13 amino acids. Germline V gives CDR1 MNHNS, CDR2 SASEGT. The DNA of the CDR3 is TGTGCCAGCAGTGAAGCTGAGGGAAACACCATATATTTT. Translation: CASSEAEGNTIYF.

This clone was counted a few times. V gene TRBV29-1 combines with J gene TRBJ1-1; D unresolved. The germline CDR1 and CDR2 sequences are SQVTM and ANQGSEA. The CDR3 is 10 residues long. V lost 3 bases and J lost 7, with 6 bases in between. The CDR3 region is CSVDSNEAFF. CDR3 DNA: TGCAGCGTTGATTCCAATGAAGCTTTCTTT.

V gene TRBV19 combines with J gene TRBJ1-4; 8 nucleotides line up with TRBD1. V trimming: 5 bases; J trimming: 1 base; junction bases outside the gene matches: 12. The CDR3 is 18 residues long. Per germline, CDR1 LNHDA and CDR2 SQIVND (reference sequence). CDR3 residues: CASSYLVGRGQTNEKLFF. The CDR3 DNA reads TGTGCCAGTAGTTATCTCGTTGGCAGGGGGCAAACTAATGAAAAACTGTTTTTT.

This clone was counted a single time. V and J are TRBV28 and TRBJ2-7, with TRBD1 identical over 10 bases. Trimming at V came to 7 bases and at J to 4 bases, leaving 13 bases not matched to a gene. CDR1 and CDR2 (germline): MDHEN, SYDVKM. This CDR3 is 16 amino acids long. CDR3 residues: CASIPTGTGALYEQYF. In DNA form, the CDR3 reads TGTGCCAGCATCCCAACGGGGACAGGGGCGTTGTACGAGCAGTACTTC.

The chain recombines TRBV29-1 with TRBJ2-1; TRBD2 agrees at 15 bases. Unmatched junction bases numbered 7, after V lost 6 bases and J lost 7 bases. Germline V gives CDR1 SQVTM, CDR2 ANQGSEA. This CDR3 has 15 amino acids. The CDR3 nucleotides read TGCAGCGTGCATACCGGGACTAGCGGGAGGAATGAGCAGTTCTTC. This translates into CSVHTGTSGRNEQFF.

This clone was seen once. The CDR3 region has the DNA TGTGCCATCAGTGGCGGGACTAGCGGGAGTCAGTACTTC. It encodes CAISGGTSGSQYF. J is TRBJ2-7 and V is TRBV10-3, with 14 bases fitting TRBD2. Germline values: CDR1 ENHRY, CDR2 SYGVKD. V trimming: 4 bases; J trimming: 10 bases; junction bases outside the gene matches: 3. The CDR3 runs to 13 residues.

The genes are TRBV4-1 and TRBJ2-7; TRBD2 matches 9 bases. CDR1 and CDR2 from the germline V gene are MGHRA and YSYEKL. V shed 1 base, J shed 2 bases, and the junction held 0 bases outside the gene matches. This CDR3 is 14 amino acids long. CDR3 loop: CASSQVAGAYEQYF. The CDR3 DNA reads TGCGCCAGCAGCCAAGTAGCGGGAGCCTACGAGCAGTACTTC.

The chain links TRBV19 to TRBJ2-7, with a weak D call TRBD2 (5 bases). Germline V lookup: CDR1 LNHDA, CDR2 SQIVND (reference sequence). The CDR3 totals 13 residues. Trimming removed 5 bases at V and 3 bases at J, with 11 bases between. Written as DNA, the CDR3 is TGTGCCAGTAGTCCTTCAGACTACTACGAGCAGTACTTC. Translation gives CASSPSDYYEQYF.

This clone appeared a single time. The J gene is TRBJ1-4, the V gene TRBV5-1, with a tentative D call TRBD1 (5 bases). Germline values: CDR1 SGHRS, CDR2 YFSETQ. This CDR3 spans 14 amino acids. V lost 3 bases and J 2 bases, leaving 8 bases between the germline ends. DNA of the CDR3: TGCGCCAGCAGCTCGGGGGGGACTAATGAAAAACTGTTTTTT. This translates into CASSSGGTNEKLFF.

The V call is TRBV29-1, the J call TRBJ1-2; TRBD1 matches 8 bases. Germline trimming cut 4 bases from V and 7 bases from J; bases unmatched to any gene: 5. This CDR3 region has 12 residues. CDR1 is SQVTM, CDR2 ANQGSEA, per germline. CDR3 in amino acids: CSVGDRGSGYTF. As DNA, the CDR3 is TGCAGCGTTGGTGACAGGGGTAGTGGCTACACCTTC.

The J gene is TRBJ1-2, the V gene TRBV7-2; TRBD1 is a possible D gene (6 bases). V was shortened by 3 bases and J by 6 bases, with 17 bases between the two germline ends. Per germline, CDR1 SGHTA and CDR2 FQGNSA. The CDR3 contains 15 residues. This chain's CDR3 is CASSFPGGRADGYTF. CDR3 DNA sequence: TGTGCCAGCAGCTTCCCGGGGGGCAGGGCGGATGGCTACACCTTC.

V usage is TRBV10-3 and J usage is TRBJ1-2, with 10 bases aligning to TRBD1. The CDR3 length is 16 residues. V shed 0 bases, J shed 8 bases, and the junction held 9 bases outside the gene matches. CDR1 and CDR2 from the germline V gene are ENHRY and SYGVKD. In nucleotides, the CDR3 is TGTGCCATCAGTGAGTCTGCCGGGACAGGGGCGAGGGGCTACACCTTC. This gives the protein CAISESAGTGARGYTF.

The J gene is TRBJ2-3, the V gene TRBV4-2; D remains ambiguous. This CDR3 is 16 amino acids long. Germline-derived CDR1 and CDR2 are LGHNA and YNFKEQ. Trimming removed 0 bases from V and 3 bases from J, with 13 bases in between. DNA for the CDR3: TGTGCCAGCAGCCAAGATCCCAGCGTAGAAACAGATACGCAGTATTTT. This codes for CASSQDPSVETDTQYF.

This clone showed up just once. The CDR3 nucleotides read TGTGCCAGCAGTGAAGGGGGGCTGCATCAGGATGAGCAGTTCTTC. Translation: CASSEGGLHQDEQFF. The V and J genes are TRBV2 and TRBJ2-1, with D possibly TRBD1 on 6 matching bases. The germline V gene has CDR1 SNHLY and CDR2 FYNNEI. There are 15 residues in the CDR3. V was cut by 1 base and J by 8 bases, with 15 bases left in between.

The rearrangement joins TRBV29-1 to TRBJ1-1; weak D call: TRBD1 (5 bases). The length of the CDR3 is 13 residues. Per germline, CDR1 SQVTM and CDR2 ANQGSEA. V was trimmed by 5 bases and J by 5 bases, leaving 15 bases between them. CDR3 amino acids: CSVLGGRGTEAFF. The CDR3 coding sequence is TGCAGCGTTTTGGGGGGGAGGGGAACTGAAGCTTTCTTT.

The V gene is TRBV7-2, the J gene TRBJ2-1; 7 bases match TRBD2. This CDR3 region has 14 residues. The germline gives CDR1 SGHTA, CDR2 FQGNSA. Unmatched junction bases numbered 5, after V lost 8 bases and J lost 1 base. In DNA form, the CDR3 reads TGTGCCAGCGACTTTAGCGGGTCCTACAATGAGCAGTTCTTC. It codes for CASDFSGSYNEQFF.

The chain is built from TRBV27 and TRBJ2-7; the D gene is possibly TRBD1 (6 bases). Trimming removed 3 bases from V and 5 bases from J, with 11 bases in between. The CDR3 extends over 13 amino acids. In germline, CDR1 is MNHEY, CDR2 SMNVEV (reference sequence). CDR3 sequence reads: CASSLTGTDEQYF. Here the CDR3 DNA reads TGTGCCAGCAGTTTGACAGGAACGGACGAGCAGTACTTC.

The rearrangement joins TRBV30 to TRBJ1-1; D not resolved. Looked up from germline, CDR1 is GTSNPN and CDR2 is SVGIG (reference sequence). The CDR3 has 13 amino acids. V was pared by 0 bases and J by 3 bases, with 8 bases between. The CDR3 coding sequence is TGTGCCTGGAGTGTATCGAGGGACACTGAAGCTTTCTTT. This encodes CAWSVSRDTEAFF.

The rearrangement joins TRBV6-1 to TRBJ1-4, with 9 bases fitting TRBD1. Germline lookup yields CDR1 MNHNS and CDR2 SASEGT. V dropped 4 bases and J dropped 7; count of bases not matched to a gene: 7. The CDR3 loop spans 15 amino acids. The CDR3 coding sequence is TGTGCCAGCAGTGTTAGATGGGACAGGGTTGAAAAACTGTTTTTT. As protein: CASSVRWDRVEKLFF.

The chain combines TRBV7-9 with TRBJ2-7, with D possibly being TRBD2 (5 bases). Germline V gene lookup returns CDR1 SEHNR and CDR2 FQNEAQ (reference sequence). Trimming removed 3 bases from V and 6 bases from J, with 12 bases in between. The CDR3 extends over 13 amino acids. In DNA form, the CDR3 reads TGTGCCAGCAGCTTCATGGGCGAGGGCGAGCAGTACTTC. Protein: CASSFMGEGEQYF.

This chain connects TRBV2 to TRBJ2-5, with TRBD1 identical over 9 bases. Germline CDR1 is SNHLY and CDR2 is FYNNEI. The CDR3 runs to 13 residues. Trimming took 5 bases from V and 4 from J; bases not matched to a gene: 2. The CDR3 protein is CASSWDRAETQYF. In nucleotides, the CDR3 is TGTGCCAGCAGTTGGGACAGGGCAGAGACCCAGTACTTC.

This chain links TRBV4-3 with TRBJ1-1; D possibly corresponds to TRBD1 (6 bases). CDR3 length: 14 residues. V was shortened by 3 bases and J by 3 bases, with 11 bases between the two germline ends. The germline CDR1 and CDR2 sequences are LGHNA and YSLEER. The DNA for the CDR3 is TGCGCCAGCAGCCAGGGGGACACGTACACTGAAGCTTTCTTT. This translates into CASSQGDTYTEAFF.

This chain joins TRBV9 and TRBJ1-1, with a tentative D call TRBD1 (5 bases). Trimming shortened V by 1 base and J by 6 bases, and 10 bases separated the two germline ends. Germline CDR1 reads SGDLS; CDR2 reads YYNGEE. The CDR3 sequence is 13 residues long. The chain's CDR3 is CASSVQGTSEAFF. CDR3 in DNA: TGTGCCAGCAGCGTACAGGGTACCTCTGAAGCTTTCTTT.

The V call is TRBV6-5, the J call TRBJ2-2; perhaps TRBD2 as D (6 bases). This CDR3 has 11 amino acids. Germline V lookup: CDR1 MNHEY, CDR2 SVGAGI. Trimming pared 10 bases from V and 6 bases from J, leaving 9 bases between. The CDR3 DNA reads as TGTGCCATCGGGGGATCCGGGGAGCTGTTTTTT. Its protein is CAIGGSGELFF.

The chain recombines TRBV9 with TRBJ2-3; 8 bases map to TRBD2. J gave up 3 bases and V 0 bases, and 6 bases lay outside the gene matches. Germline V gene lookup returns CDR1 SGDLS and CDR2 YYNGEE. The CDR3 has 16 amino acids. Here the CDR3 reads CASSVGSGSGTDTQYF. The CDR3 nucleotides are TGTGCCAGCAGCGTAGGGAGCGGGAGTGGTACAGATACGCAGTATTTT. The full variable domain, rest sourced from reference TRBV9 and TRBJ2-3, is DSGVTQTPKHLITATGQRVTLRCSPRSGDLSVYWYQQSLDQGLQFLIQYYNGEERAKGNILERFSAQQFPDLHSELNLSSLELGDSALYFCASSVGSGSGTDTQYFGPGTRLTVL.

The CDR3 loop reads CASSLGAGPYEQYF. CDR3 DNA: TGTGCCAGCAGCTTAGGAGCGGGGCCCTACGAGCAGTACTTC. V is TRBV7-6 and J is TRBJ2-7; 7 nucleotides align to TRBD2. Germline V CDR1 and CDR2: SGHVS, FNYEAQ. The CDR3 covers 14 residues. Unmatched junction bases numbered 2, after V lost 1 base and J lost 2 bases.

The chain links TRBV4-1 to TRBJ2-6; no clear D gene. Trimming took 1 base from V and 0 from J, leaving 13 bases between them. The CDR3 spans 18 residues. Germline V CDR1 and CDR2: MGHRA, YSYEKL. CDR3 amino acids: CASSQVSKPLSGANVLTF. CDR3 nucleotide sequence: TGCGCCAGCAGCCAAGTATCGAAGCCTCTCTCTGGGGCCAACGTCCTGACTTTC.

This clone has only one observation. The CDR3 sequence: CASSPWTGGNYGYTF. Here the CDR3 DNA reads TGTGCCAGCTCCCCTTGGACAGGGGGAAACTATGGCTACACCTTC. This sequence joins TRBV18 and TRBJ1-2, with 10 bases aligning to TRBD1. This CDR3 has 15 residues. CDR1 KGHSH and CDR2 LQKENI come from the germline V gene. J was trimmed by 2 bases and V by 6 bases; bases with no gene match: 6. Together with reference TRBV18 and TRBJ1-2, the CDR3 gives the full variable domain: NAGVMQNPRHLVRRRGQEARLRCSPMKGHSHVYWYRQLPEEGLKFMVYLQKENIIDESGMPKERFSAEFPKEGPSILRIQQVVRGDSAAYFCASSPWTGGNYGYTFGSGTRLTVV.

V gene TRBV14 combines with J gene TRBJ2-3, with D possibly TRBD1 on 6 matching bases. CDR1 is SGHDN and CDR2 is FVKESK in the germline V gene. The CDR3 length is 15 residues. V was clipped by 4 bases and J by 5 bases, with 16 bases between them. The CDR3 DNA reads TGTGCCAGCAGCCCAAGAATGGGGGCGGGAGATACGCAGTATTTT. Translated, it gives CASSPRMGAGDTQYF.

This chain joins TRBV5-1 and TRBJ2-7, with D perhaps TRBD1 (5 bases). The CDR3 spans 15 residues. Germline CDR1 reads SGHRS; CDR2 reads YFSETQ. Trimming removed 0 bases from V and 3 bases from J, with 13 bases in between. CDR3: CASSLALDSLYEQYF. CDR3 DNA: TGCGCCAGCAGCTTGGCCTTAGACAGCCTCTACGAGCAGTACTTC. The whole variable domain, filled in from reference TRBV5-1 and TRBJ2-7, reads KAGVTQTPRYLIKTRGQQVTLSCSPISGHRSVSWYQQTPGQGLQFLFEYFSETQRNKGNFPGRFSGRQFSNSRSEMNVSTLELGDSALYLCASSLALDSLYEQYFGPGTRLTVT.

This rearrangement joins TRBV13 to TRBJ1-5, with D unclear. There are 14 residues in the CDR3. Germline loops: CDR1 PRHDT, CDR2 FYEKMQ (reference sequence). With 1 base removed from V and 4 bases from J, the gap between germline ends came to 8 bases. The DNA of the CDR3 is TGTGCCAGCAGCTTAGCGGGTCAAAATCAGCCCCAGCATTTT. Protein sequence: CASSLAGQNQPQHF.